This is a list of T cell receptor beta chains from one sample in a study of low-dose radiotherapy and immunotherapy resistance in tumors. MiXCR, run by TCRdb on the reads, gives a single entry per CDR3 protein. The sample records 80,000 or so distinct CDR3 sequences, 15% to 20% being singletons. This specimen consisted of PBMCs, obtained after low-dose radiotherapy plus immunotherapy. These receptors came from a male donor with prostate cancer. The CDR3 runs from the conserved cysteine through the conserved F or W. D genes are given only for firm matches. Clone sizes are given selectively: once, few, many, or a class where the clone is expanded.

v_call: TRBV28
j_call: TRBJ2-7
d_call: NA
clone_size: many
cdr3_nt: TGTGCCAGCAGTTTATTGGGCATCAGCTCCTACGAGCAGTACTTC
cdr3_aa: CASSLLGISSYEQYF

v_call: TRBV20-1
j_call: TRBJ2-3
d_call: NA
clone_size: many
cdr3_nt: TGCAGTGCTTCTTCCGGAAGTGGAGCAGATACGCAGTATTTT
cdr3_aa: CSASSGSGADTQYF

v_call: TRBV27
j_call: TRBJ2-6
d_call: TRBD2
clone_size: many
cdr3_nt: TGTGCCAGCAGATCCCGACTAGCGCCGAACTCTGGGGCCAACGTCCTGACTTTC
cdr3_aa: CASRSRLAPNSGANVLTF

v_call: TRBV20-1
j_call: TRBJ2-7
d_call: NA
clone_size: few
cdr3_nt: TGCAGTGCCCCCGGGGATAGTCTCCCCTACGAGCAGTACTTC
cdr3_aa: CSAPGDSLPYEQYF

v_call: TRBV19
j_call: TRBJ2-3
d_call: NA
clone_size: NA
cdr3_nt: TGTGCCAGTAGCTTAAATCCAGATACGCAGTATTTT
cdr3_aa: CASSLNPDTQYF

v_call: TRBV7-8
j_call: TRBJ1-5
d_call: NA
clone_size: few
cdr3_nt: TGTGCCAGCAGCAAGGACAGTTATCAGCCCCAGCATTTT
cdr3_aa: CASSKDSYQPQHF

v_call: TRBV6-2/TRBV6-3
j_call: TRBJ1-2
d_call: TRBD1
clone_size: many
cdr3_nt: TGTGCCAGCAGTCGCGGACAGGGCCTTGCCGGCTACACCTTC
cdr3_aa: CASSRGQGLAGYTF

v_call: TRBV6-5
j_call: TRBJ2-7
d_call: TRBD1
clone_size: many
cdr3_nt: TGTGCCAGCAGTCCTACAGGGGGCCCACGGGACGAGCAGTACTTC
cdr3_aa: CASSPTGGPRDEQYF

v_call: TRBV7-9
j_call: TRBJ1-4
d_call: NA
clone_size: many
cdr3_nt: TGTGCCAGCAGCTTGACAGGACGGTCTAATGAAAAACTGTTTTTT
cdr3_aa: CASSLTGRSNEKLFF

v_call: TRBV5-1
j_call: TRBJ2-4
d_call: NA
clone_size: many
cdr3_nt: TGCGCCAGCAGCTTGGAGCAGGGCCTAGCCAAAAACATTCAGTACTTC
cdr3_aa: CASSLEQGLAKNIQYF

v_call: TRBV6-7
j_call: TRBJ2-3
d_call: NA
clone_size: NA
cdr3_nt: TGTGCCAGCAAAGGTCATTGGGGTGACGCAGATACGCAGTATTTT
cdr3_aa: CASKGHWGDADTQYF

v_call: TRBV11-2
j_call: TRBJ1-2
d_call: NA
clone_size: many
cdr3_nt: TGTGCCAGCAGCTTAGGGCGACCAGCCAGAGCATTC
cdr3_aa: CASSLGRPARAF

v_call: TRBV30
j_call: TRBJ2-1
d_call: TRBD1
clone_size: NA
cdr3_nt: TGTGCCTGTCGGTCCGGACAGGGTTACAATGAGCAGTTCTTC
cdr3_aa: CACRSGQGYNEQFF

v_call: TRBV4-2
j_call: TRBJ2-3
d_call: TRBD2
clone_size: few
cdr3_nt: TGTGCCAGCAGCCAAGTGACTAGCGGGAGGGCCGGGGATACGCAGTATTTT
cdr3_aa: CASSQVTSGRAGDTQYF

v_call: TRBV19
j_call: TRBJ2-2
d_call: TRBD1
clone_size: many
cdr3_nt: TGTGCCAGTAGTCAAGGACAGGGAGCGAACACCGGGGAGCTGTTTTTT
cdr3_aa: CASSQGQGANTGELFF

v_call: TRBV3-1
j_call: TRBJ2-1
d_call: NA
clone_size: many
cdr3_nt: TGTGCCAGCAGCCAAGGCAACCGACTCGCGGGATCTAGTGAGCAGTTCTTC
cdr3_aa: CASSQGNRLAGSSEQFF

v_call: TRBV12-3/TRBV12-4
j_call: TRBJ2-1
d_call: TRBD2
clone_size: many
cdr3_nt: TGTGCCAGCGGCAGTCTAGCGGCAGGCCCGTTCTTC
cdr3_aa: CASGSLAAGPFF

v_call: TRBV29-1
j_call: TRBJ2-1
d_call: TRBD2
clone_size: many
cdr3_nt: TGCAGCGTTGTAGGCGGGAGGGCCCCAGGAGCAGAGTTCTTC
cdr3_aa: CSVVGGRAPGAEFF

v_call: TRBV19
j_call: TRBJ1-5
d_call: TRBD1
clone_size: NA
cdr3_nt: TGTGCCAGTAGTGACGGACAGGGGCGGTATCAGCCCCAGCATTTT
cdr3_aa: CASSDGQGRYQPQHF

v_call: TRBV28
j_call: TRBJ2-7
d_call: NA
clone_size: many
cdr3_nt: TGTGCCAGCAGGGACTACTCCTACGAGCAGTACTTC
cdr3_aa: CASRDYSYEQYF

v_call: TRBV19
j_call: TRBJ2-1
d_call: TRBD1
clone_size: NA
cdr3_nt: TGTGCCAGTAGTCCTCGGACAGGTGACCCTGAGCAGTTCTTC
cdr3_aa: CASSPRTGDPEQFF

v_call: TRBV7-2
j_call: TRBJ1-2
d_call: TRBD1
clone_size: many
cdr3_nt: TGTGCCAGCAGCGTAAGACAGGGGGTGAACTATGGCTACACCTTC
cdr3_aa: CASSVRQGVNYGYTF

v_call: TRBV6-8
j_call: TRBJ2-1
d_call: TRBD2
clone_size: NA
cdr3_nt: TGTGCCAGCAGTGGGTTAGCGGGAGGGTACAATGAGCAGTTCTTC
cdr3_aa: CASSGLAGGYNEQFF

v_call: TRBV9
j_call: TRBJ2-1
d_call: TRBD1
clone_size: many
cdr3_nt: TGTGCCAGCAGCGCGACAGGGTATGAGCAGTTCTTC
cdr3_aa: CASSATGYEQFF

v_call: TRBV20-1
j_call: TRBJ2-7
d_call: TRBD2
clone_size: many
cdr3_nt: TGCAGTGCCGTAACTCGCGGGAGGGCCTACGAGCAGTACTTC
cdr3_aa: CSAVTRGRAYEQYF

v_call: TRBV27
j_call: TRBJ2-3
d_call: NA
clone_size: many
cdr3_nt: TGTGCCAGCAGGAGAGACGTGACAGATACGCAGTATTTT
cdr3_aa: CASRRDVTDTQYF

v_call: TRBV20-1
j_call: TRBJ2-2
d_call: NA
clone_size: many
cdr3_nt: TGCAGTGCCTTTCAGGGAAGCGACACCGGGGAGCTGTTTTTT
cdr3_aa: CSAFQGSDTGELFF

v_call: TRBV28
j_call: TRBJ1-3
d_call: TRBD1
clone_size: many
cdr3_nt: TGTGCCAGCAGTCGACAGGGGGCAACAGGAAACACCATATATTTT
cdr3_aa: CASSRQGATGNTIYF

v_call: TRBV5-1
j_call: TRBJ2-3
d_call: NA
clone_size: many
cdr3_nt: TGCGCCAGCAGCCCCCGGGCAGACACAGATACGCAGTATTTT
cdr3_aa: CASSPRADTDTQYF

v_call: TRBV13
j_call: TRBJ2-7
d_call: TRBD2
clone_size: many
cdr3_nt: TGTGCCAGCAGCTCGTTAGCGGGAGGGCCAAACGAGCAGTACTTC
cdr3_aa: CASSSLAGGPNEQYF

v_call: TRBV7-2
j_call: TRBJ1-1
d_call: TRBD1
clone_size: many
cdr3_nt: TGTGCCAGCAGCGACCGACAGGGGATGAACACTGAAGCTTTCTTT
cdr3_aa: CASSDRQGMNTEAFF

v_call: TRBV11-1
j_call: TRBJ2-2
d_call: NA
clone_size: many
cdr3_nt: TGTGCCAGCAGCCGTACTGGAGGGGGGTCGCGGGAGCTGTTTTTT
cdr3_aa: CASSRTGGGSRELFF

v_call: TRBV2
j_call: TRBJ1-5
d_call: TRBD1
clone_size: many
cdr3_nt: TGTGCCAGCAGTGATCCAGGGGGCACTCAGCCCCAGCATTTT
cdr3_aa: CASSDPGGTQPQHF

v_call: TRBV4-3
j_call: TRBJ2-7
d_call: NA
clone_size: many
cdr3_nt: TGCGCCAGCAGCCTCCAGCGGAGCTCCTACGAGCAGTACTTC
cdr3_aa: CASSLQRSSYEQYF

v_call: TRBV6-1
j_call: TRBJ2-2
d_call: NA
clone_size: many
cdr3_nt: TGTGCCAGCAGTGCGCCCCAGGGAAAGAACACCGGGGAGCTGTTTTTT
cdr3_aa: CASSAPQGKNTGELFF

v_call: TRBV5-6
j_call: TRBJ1-1
d_call: NA
clone_size: few
cdr3_nt: TGTGCCAGCAGCTTGATCATGAACACTGAAGCTTTCTTT
cdr3_aa: CASSLIMNTEAFF

v_call: TRBV18
j_call: TRBJ2-1
d_call: NA
clone_size: many
cdr3_nt: TGTGCCAGCTCTAAAGGGTCAACCTCCTACAATGAGCAGTTCTTC
cdr3_aa: CASSKGSTSYNEQFF

v_call: TRBV27
j_call: TRBJ2-2
d_call: TRBD2
clone_size: many
cdr3_nt: TGTGCCAGCACCCCCGGTAGCGGGAGAGGGGTCGGGGAGCTGTTTTTT
cdr3_aa: CASTPGSGRGVGELFF